The present entry profiles one T cell receptor beta chain with its context. This sample is part of a study of blood T cell repertoires in COVID-19. Study at large: The analysed material was cDNA or gDNA that came from T cells, B-cell-depleted T cells, or PBMCs.

Authors' processing steps: For nucleated cells, counts were estimated from reference gene primer amplification. Using immunoSEQ multiplex PCR, the repertoire was profiled, and TCRdb retains in-frame clones only, with some absent. Clone size and the V and J calls come from that table; the DNA yielded D and trimming. The sample carries approximately 94,000 clones, about 85% recorded once. The J segment lost 9 bases and the V segment lost 0 bases, leaving 9 bases of the junction unmatched. In germline, CDR1 is LNHDA, CDR2 SQIVND (reference sequence). The length of the CDR3 is 15 residues. This chain links TRBV19 with TRBJ2-7; TRBD1 agrees at 9 bases. The sequence was collected from a man aged 50 to 60 with active or convalescent COVID-19. The sample taken for sequencing was peripheral blood. The DNA for the CDR3 is TGTGCCAGTAGTATAGAAGGGACAGGGACTACGAGGCAGTACTTC. This sequence encodes CASSIEGTGTTRQYF.